Listed below are T cell receptor beta chains from one sample, sequenced in a study of T cell clonotyping in hematopoietic cell transplantation. The repertoire was sequenced with immunoSEQ multiplex PCR; TCRdb's copy has only in-frame clones and lacks some. The sample lists roughly 17,000 clones; over 90% were seen once. The sequencing sample was made of peripheral blood mononuclear cells. Source of these receptors: a man aged 35 to 55 in good health. Some clones in this sample may be carry-over from other donors' samples. Each CDR3 is given without its conserved first and last residue. Each record gives: V gene, CDR3 protein.

TRBV5-1,ASSQYGRGSYNEQF
TRBV7-7,ASSDLPNTGELF
TRBV2,ASRGLAGNTQY
TRBV7-8,ASSLGGQGRPNYGYT
TRBV29-1,SVREGDSPLH
TRBV7-6,ASSLTGDTEAF
TRBV6-1,ASSEPYEQY
TRBV9,ASSASSGSIYEQY
TRBV30,AWSAGYEQY
TRBV2,ASSEAQLNTEAF
TRBV6-5,ASSLIGGDQPQH
TRBV9,ASSATEGSTEAF
TRBV29-1,SVEGTSTTDTQY
TRBV4-3,ASSRDRGLSPLH
TRBV19,ASGEYGANVLT
TRBV29-1,SVDMVTEAF
TRBV29-1,SGTGTNTEAF
TRBV4-3,ASSQDPGGPGATYEQY
TRBV30,AWKRVGGTEAF
TRBV7-3,ASSLGSLHNEQF
TRBV5-1,ASSLVYSNVYEQY
TRBV10-3,ATRTSGSSYNEQF
TRBV5-1,ASTHDPTEGGYT
TRBV27,ASRLQPQSYEQY
TRBV7-2,ASSSGGVQF
TRBV29-1,SAKYRGGEKLF
TRBV11-2,ASRSPSSYNEQF
TRBV30,AWSGLDEQF
TRBV11-3,ASSLSGSQETQY
TRBV25-1,ASIGGSSYEQY
TRBV28,ASSLSDRSYGYT
TRBV29-1,SVEGLAGYNEQF
TRBV9,ASSVGSQREITGELF
TRBV7-2,ASSTNRGNTEAF
TRBV29-1,SVLTSGISTDTQY